Listed here is a single TCR beta chain. As yet, its antigen is unknown. CTLA-4 blockade with ipilimumab, together with focal radiation, was given to patients with chemo-refractory metastatic non-small-cell lung cancer. The junction had 4 bases not matched to a gene; V was cut back by 5 bases and J by 4 bases. The CDR3 consists of 15 residues. CDR1 is SEHNR and CDR2 is FQNEAQ in the germline V gene (reference sequence). This entry is derived from a study of radiotherapy plus CTLA-4 blockade in lung cancer. Assay: immunoSEQ multiplex PCR; the TCRdb copy retains only in-frame clones and omits some. Of 20,000 or so clones detected, about 83% appear once; the ten largest clones hold about a quarter. The study, taken as a whole, reports: The best predictor of response was reported to be early blood T cell clone dynamics, with interferon-beta.

The sequencing used peripheral blood, collected from a patient treated with radiotherapy plus ipilimumab. This receptor was identified in a human donor with non-small cell lung cancer whose response to radiotherapy plus ipilimumab could not be evaluated. The V and J genes are TRBV7-9 and TRBJ2-3, with TRBD1 identical over 12 bases. The CDR3 DNA reads as TGTGCCAGCAGCACCGGGACAGGGGGCCCAGATACGCAGTATTTT. It translates to CASSTGTGGPDTQYF.